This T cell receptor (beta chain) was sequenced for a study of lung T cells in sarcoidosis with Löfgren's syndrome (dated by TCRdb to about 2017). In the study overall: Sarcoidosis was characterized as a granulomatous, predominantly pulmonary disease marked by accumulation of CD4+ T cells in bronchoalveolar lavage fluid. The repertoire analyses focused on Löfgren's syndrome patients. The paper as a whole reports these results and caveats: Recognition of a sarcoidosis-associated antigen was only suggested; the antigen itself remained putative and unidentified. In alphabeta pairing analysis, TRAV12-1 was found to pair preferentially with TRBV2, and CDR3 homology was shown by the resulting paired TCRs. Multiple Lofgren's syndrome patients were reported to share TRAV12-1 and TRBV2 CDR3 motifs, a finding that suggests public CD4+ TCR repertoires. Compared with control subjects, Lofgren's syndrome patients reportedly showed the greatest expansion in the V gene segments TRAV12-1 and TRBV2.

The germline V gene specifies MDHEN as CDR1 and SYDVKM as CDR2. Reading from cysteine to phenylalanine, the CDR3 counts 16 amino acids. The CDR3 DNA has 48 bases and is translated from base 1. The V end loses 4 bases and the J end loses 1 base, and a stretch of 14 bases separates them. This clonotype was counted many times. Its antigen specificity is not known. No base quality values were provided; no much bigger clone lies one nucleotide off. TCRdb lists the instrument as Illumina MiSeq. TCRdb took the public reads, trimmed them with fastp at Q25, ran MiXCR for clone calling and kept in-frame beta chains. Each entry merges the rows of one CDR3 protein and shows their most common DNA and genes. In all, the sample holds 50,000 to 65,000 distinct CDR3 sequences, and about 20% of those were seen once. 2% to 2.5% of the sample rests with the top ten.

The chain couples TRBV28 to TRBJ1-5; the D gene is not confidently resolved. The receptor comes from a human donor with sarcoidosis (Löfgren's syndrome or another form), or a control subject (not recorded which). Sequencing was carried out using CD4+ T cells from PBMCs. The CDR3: CASSYGSGGSNQPQHF. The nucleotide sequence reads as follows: TGTGCCAGCAGTTATGGGTCTGGAGGGAGCAATCAGCCCCAGCATTTT.